Given below is one TCR beta chain in context. No antigen is known for it. The data were obtained in a study of vaccination effects on CD4 cells after COVID-19. This CDR3 region has 14 residues. Germline V gene sequence: CDR1 MDHEN, CDR2 SYDVKM. Trimming shortened V by 8 bases and J by 0 bases, and 11 bases separated the two germline ends. Repertoires were generated with immunoSEQ multiplex PCR, while TCRdb's copy carries only in-frame clones and drops some. This table has approximately 60,000 clones, about 78% appearing once. Following a 10-day culture, CD4+ T cells were purified. Subjects were given two BNT162b2 or mRNA-1273 vaccine doses.

The chain carries TRBV28 and TRBJ2-1; D possibly corresponds to TRBD2 (6 bases). The specimen comprised CD4+ T cells from PBMCs cultured without peptide, sampled after COVID-19 vaccination. This TCR came from a human donor who received a COVID-19 vaccine. This CDR3 is CASLGRGSYNEQFF. In DNA, the CDR3 is TGTGCCAGCCTCGGGAGAGGCTCCTACAATGAGCAGTTCTTC.